The clone carrying this T cell receptor (beta chain) has just a few counts. Antigen specificity is unknown. Unmatched junction bases numbered 12, after V lost 4 bases and J lost 7 bases. The CDR3 runs 16 residues. CDR1 is SEHNR and CDR2 is FQNEAQ in the germline V gene (reference sequence). The source of the sample is a study of beta chain features in type 1 diabetes. Findings and limits, study-wide: Within patients, naive, central memory and Treg TCRB repertoires seemed more similar than within healthy donors.

Expressed TCRB transcripts were sequenced because the isolated RNA had all been reverse transcribed beforehand. Some clones are missing from TCRdb's copy, which holds only in-frame ones; the method was immunoSEQ multiplex PCR. The table includes about 260,000 clones, 55% to 70% detected once. This receptor was identified in a man aged 25 to 40 in good health. The rearrangement uses TRBV7-9 and TRBJ2-1, with 8 positions matching TRBD2. Material for sequencing was naive CD4+ T cells from blood. The chain's CDR3 is CASSYWRAGDTNEQFF. The DNA for the CDR3 is TGTGCCAGCAGCTATTGGCGAGCGGGAGATACGAATGAGCAGTTCTTC.